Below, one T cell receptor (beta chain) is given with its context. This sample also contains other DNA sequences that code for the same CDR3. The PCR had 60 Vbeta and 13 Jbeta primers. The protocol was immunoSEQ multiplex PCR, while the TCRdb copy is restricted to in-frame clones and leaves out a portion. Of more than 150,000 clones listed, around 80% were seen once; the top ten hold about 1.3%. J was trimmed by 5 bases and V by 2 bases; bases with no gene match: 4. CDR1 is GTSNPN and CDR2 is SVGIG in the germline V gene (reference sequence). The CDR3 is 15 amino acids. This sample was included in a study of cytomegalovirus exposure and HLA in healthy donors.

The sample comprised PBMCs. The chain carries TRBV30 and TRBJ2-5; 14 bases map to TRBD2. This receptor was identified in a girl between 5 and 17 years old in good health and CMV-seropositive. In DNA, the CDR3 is TGTGCCTGGAGTCCGGGACTAGCGGGAGTCGAGACCCAGTACTTC. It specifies CAWSPGLAGVETQYF. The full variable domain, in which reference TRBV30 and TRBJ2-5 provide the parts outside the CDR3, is SQTIHQWPATLVQPVGSPLSLECTVEGTSNPNLYWYRQAAGRGLQLLFYSVGIGQISSEVPQNLSASRPQDRQFILSSKKLLLSDSGFYLCAWSPGLAGVETQYFGPGTRLLVL.